The clone carrying this T cell receptor beta chain occurred many times. Its antigen remains unknown. This specimen comes from a study of T-cell reconstitution after alpha-beta-depleted transplantation in children. Findings of the study overall: Where some patients showed high TCRbeta diversity at day 60, it came from recipient T cells and thymic progenitors that had survived. There were reportedly several hundred expanded graft clones from which alpha-beta T cells came about two months after transplant. Among T cells one year after transplant, newly produced cells accounted for most counts and diversity.

Construction of the TCRbeta library involved unique molecular identifiers. One entry per CDR3 protein results from TCRdb running MiXCR on the PCR reads. The sample comprises 220,000 or so distinct CDR3 sequences, roughly 7.7% of which are singletons, and almost 6.5% rests with the top ten. V gave up 0 bases and J gave up 4 bases; unmatched junction bases: 8. The CDR3 has 17 amino acids. Per germline, CDR1 LGHNA and CDR2 YSLEER. This chain connects TRBV4-3 to TRBJ2-1; 8 nucleotides match TRBD2. The source material was PBMCs, mostly from graft donor cells, sampled 180 days after TCRalphabeta/CD19-depleted stem cell transplant. This receptor was taken from a male patient between 5 and 17 years old who had a stem cell transplant for acute lymphoblastic leukemia, so the T cells may come from the graft donor. CDR3 sequence reads: CASSQEAWRGVYNEQFF. The DNA of the CDR3 is TGCGCCAGCAGCCAAGAGGCTTGGCGGGGGGTATACAATGAGCAGTTCTTC.